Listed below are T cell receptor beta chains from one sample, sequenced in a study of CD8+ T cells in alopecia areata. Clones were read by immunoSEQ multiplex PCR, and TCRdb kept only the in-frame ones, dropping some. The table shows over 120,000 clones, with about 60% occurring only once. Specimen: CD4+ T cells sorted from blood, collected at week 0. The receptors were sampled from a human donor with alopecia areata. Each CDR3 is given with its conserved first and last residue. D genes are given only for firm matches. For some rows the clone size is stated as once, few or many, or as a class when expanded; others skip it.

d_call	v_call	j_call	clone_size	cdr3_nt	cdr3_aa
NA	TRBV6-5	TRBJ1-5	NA	TGTGCCAGCAGGAAACAGGGATCTAGCAATCAGCCCCAGCATTTT	CASRKQGSSNQPQHF
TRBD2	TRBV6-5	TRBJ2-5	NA	TGTGCCAGCGCTTGGGGGGGAATAGAGACCCAGTACTTC	CASAWGGIETQYF
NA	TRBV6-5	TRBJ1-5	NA	TGTGCCAGCAGTCAAGACGGGTGGAGCAATCAGCCCCAGCATTTT	CASSQDGWSNQPQHF
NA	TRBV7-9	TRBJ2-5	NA	TGTGCCAGCAGCTTAGGGGGGCCAGAGACCCAGTACTTC	CASSLGGPETQYF
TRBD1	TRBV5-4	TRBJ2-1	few	TGTGCCAGCAGCTTAGGACAGGACAATGAGCAGTTCTTC	CASSLGQDNEQFF
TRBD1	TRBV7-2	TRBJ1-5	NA	TGTGCCAGCAGCCCGGACAGGGATCAGCCCCAGCATTTT	CASSPDRDQPQHF
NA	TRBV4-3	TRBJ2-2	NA	TGCGCCAGCAGTAAGGAACACTCGAACACCGGGGAGCTGTTTTTT	CASSKEHSNTGELFF
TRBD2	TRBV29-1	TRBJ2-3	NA	TGCAGCGTCGGAAAGCGGGGGACTAGCACAGATACGCAGTATTTT	CSVGKRGTSTDTQYF
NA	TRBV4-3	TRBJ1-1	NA	TGCGCCAGCAGCCAGAGAGCAGGGAGTCTGAGTCACACTGAAGCTTTCTTT	CASSQRAGSLSHTEAFF
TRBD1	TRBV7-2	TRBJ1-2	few	TGTGCCAGCAGCTTAGCAGGACAGGGGGGTGTCAATGGCTACACCTTC	CASSLAGQGGVNGYTF
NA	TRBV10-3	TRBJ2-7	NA	TGTGCCATCAGTGTAGGGCCCCGAACCTCATACGAGCAGTACTTC	CAISVGPRTSYEQYF
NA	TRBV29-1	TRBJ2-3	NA	TGCAGCGTTGTCGGGCGACTCACAGATACGCAGTATTTT	CSVVGRLTDTQYF
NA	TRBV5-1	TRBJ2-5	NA	TGCGCCAGCAGCGCGACAGGTCAAGAGACCCAGTACTTC	CASSATGQETQYF
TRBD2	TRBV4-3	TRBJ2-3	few	TGCGCCAGCAGCCAGGGTACACCGGGACTAGACACAGATACGCAGTATTTT	CASSQGTPGLDTDTQYF
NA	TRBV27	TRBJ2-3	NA	TGTGCCAGCAGTTTAGGGGTCACAGATACGCAGTATTTT	CASSLGVTDTQYF
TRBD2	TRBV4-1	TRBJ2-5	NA	TGCGCCAGCAGCCAAGGACTAGCGGGGGGCCGGGAGACCCAGTACTTC	CASSQGLAGGRETQYF
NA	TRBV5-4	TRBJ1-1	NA	TGTGCCAGCAGCAAACCCTCACAGGGACTGGGCACTGAAGCTTTCTTT	CASSKPSQGLGTEAFF
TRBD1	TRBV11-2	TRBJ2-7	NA	TGTGCCAGCAGCTTCGACAGGGGGGCCTACGAGCAGTACTTC	CASSFDRGAYEQYF
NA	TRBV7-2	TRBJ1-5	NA	TGTGCCAGCAGCAAAGTCGTTGGTCTCAGGCAGCCCCAGCATTTT	CASSKVVGLRQPQHF
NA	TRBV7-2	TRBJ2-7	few	TGTGCCAGCGGCCGCCAAGGGGGGGGGCGCTACGAGCAGTACTTC	CASGRQGGGRYEQYF
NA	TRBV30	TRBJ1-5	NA	TGTGCCTGGAGTGACGGCCATTATAGCAATCAGCCCCAGCATTTT	CAWSDGHYSNQPQHF
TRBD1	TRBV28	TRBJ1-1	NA	TGTGCCAGCACCCCGAGGACAGGACGGAACACTGAAGCTTTCTTT	CASTPRTGRNTEAFF
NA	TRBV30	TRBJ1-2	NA	TGTGCCTGGACAATAAGTGGTACAGGATTCTATGGCTACACCTTC	CAWTISGTGFYGYTF
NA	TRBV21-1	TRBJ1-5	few	TGTGCCAGCAGCCATAGGGTTGGGAGGGACAGGGACCATCAGCCCCAGCATTTT	CASSHRVGRDRDHQPQHF
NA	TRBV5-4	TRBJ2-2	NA	TGTGCCAGCAGCCTCCCGTCTACGAGGGGCGGGGAGCTGTTTTTT	CASSLPSTRGGELFF
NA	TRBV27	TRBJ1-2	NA	TGTGCCAGCAGTTTAGGGGCAGCGCATAACTATGGCTACACCTTC	CASSLGAAHNYGYTF
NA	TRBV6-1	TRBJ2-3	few	TGTGCCAGCAGTGAAGCTGCTCGAGATACGCAGTATTTT	CASSEAARDTQYF
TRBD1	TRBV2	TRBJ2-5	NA	TGTGCCAGCAGTTCAGGGGGCGGAGAGACCCAGTACTTC	CASSSGGGETQYF
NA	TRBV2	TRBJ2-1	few	TGTGCCAGCAGCCTGCAGAGCTCCTACAATGAGCAGTTCTTC	CASSLQSSYNEQFF
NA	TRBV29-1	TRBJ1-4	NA	TGCAGCGTTGGAGGGGGAAATGAAAAACTGTTTTTT	CSVGGGNEKLFF
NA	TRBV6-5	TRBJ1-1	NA	TGTGCCAGCAGTTACCTTACTAACACTGAAGCTTTCTTT	CASSYLTNTEAFF
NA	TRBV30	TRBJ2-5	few	TGTGCCTGGAGTGCCAACCCCAGCCCAGCCCAGTACTTC	CAWSANPSPAQYF
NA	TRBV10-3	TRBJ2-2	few	TGTGCCATCAGTGAGTCTGGGATCTCGAACACCGGGGAGCTGTTTTTT	CAISESGISNTGELFF
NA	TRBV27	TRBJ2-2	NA	TGTGCCAGCAGCCCCTATATGGCCGGGGAGCTGTTTTTT	CASSPYMAGELFF
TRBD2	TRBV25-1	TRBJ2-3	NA	TGTGCCAGCAGTGATTCGCCCCCCGCGGGGGTTTCAGATACGCAGTATTTT	CASSDSPPAGVSDTQYF
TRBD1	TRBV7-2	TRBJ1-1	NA	TGTGCCAGCAGCTTAGGTACAGGGGGGAACACTGAAGCTTTCTTT	CASSLGTGGNTEAFF
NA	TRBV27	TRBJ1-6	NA	TGTGCCAGCAGTTCGACAGGACAGAATTCACCCCTCCACTTT	CASSSTGQNSPLHF
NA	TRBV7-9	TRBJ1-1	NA	TGTGCCAGCAGCATTCTAACCGGAGAAGCTTTCTTT	CASSILTGEAFF
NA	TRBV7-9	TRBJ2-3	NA	TGTGCCAGCAGCCCTAGCGTGGACACCACAGATACGCAGTATTTT	CASSPSVDTTDTQYF
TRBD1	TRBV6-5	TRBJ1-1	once	TGTGCCAGCAAAACGGACAGGGAAGCTTTCTTT	CASKTDREAFF
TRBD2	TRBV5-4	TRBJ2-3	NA	TGTGCCAGCAGCCCAGGCCAGCGGGGGCGCACAGATACGCAGTATTTT	CASSPGQRGRTDTQYF
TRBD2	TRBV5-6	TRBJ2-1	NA	TGTGCCAGCAGCCGTGGGACTAGCGGGGGCCCCCTCTCCTACAATGAGCAGTTCTTC	CASSRGTSGGPLSYNEQFF
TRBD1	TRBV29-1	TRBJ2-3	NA	TGCAGCGTTGATAGACAGGGCTTCGGTACGCAGTATTTT	CSVDRQGFGTQYF
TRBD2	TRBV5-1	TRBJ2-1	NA	TGCGCCAGCAGCTTGGCCGGGACTAGTGGCAATGAGCAGTTCTTC	CASSLAGTSGNEQFF
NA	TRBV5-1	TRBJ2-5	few	TGCGCCAGCAGCTTGGGCCAAGAGACCCAGTACTTC	CASSLGQETQYF
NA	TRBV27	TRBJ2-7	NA	TGTGCCAGCAGGATACAGGGCGCCTACGAGCAGTACTTC	CASRIQGAYEQYF
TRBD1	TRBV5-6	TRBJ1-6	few	TGTGCCAGCAGCACTGGACAGGGGGCAAACTCACCCCTCCACTTT	CASSTGQGANSPLHF
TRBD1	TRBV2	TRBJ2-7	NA	TGTGCCAGCACCACCCGACAGGGGACGGAGCAGTACTTC	CASTTRQGTEQYF
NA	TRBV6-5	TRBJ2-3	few	TGTGCCAGCAGTCGGGATCCCACAGATACGCAGTATTTT	CASSRDPTDTQYF
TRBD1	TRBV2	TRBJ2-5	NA	TGTGCCAGCAGTATGCCGGGACAGTCGCACTTC	CASSMPGQSHF
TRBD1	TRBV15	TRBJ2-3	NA	TGTGCCACCAGCAGCCTGACAGGGTTGGCAGATACGCAGTATTTT	CATSSLTGLADTQYF
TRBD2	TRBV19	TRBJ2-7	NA	TGTGCCAGCGCCCCGGGACTAGCGGGGAGCCTTGGAGCCGAGCAGTACTTC	CASAPGLAGSLGAEQYF
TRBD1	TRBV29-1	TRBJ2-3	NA	TGCAGCGAAACAGGGGCAGGGACAGATACGCAGTATTTT	CSETGAGTDTQYF
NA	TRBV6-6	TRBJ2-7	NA	TGTGCCAGCAGTTACTCTGGGGACGAGCAGTACTTC	CASSYSGDEQYF
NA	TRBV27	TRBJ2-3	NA	TGTGCCAGCAGTTCCCGGCAAAGAGGCACAGATACGCAGTATTTT	CASSSRQRGTDTQYF
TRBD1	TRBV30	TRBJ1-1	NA	TGTGCCTGGCAACAGGGGGGATACACTGAAGCTTTCTTT	CAWQQGGYTEAFF
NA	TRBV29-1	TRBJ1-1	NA	TGCAGCGTTGTGCCAGGGTTGAACACTGAAGCTTTCTTT	CSVVPGLNTEAFF
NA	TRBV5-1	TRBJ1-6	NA	TGCGCCAGCAGCTACGGACCCTCCTTCTTCGCCTATAATTCACCCCTCCACTTT	CASSYGPSFFAYNSPLHF
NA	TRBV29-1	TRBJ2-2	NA	TGCAGCGTTGGTGGTGGCACCGGGGAGCTGTTTTTT	CSVGGGTGELFF
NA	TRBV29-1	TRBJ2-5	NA	TGCAGCGTTGGAGGGAAGGATGGGTTTGGAGAGACCCAGTACTTC	CSVGGKDGFGETQYF